A selection of T cell receptor beta chains follows, all from one sample in a study of shared clonotypes between healthy human individuals. Clones were read by immunoSEQ multiplex PCR, and TCRdb kept only the in-frame ones, dropping some. The repertoire has 550,000 to 700,000 clones, 73% of them found once; the top ten carry 1.5% to 2%. The sample comprised memory CD4+ T cells sorted from blood. The receptors originated from a woman between 25 and 40 years old in good health. The CDR3 runs from the conserved cysteine through the conserved F or W. A D gene is named only where the DNA matches it firmly. Expanded clones get a size class; other rows say once, few or many, or leave the size out.

j_call v_call clone_size d_call cdr3_aa cdr3_nt
TRBJ2-1 TRBV5-1 few TRBD2 CASSLSASGYNEQFF TGCGCCAGCAGCTTGAGCGCTAGCGGTTACAATGAGCAGTTCTTC
TRBJ1-4 TRBV6-5 once TRBD1 CASSYSGQGGEKLFF TGTGCCAGCAGTTATTCCGGACAGGGCGGCGAAAAACTGTTTTTT
TRBJ1-1 TRBV7-2 . TRBD1 CASSITGVVAEAFF TGTGCCAGCAGCATCACAGGGGTTGTCGCTGAAGCTTTCTTT
TRBJ2-1 TRBV6-4 . . CASSDPHRSIALSYNEQFF TGTGCCAGCAGTGACCCTCACCGATCGATAGCGCTTTCCTACAATGAGCAGTTCTTC
TRBJ1-1 TRBV18 once . CASSPLDKNTEAFF TGTGCCAGCTCACCACTTGATAAGAACACTGAAGCTTTCTTT
TRBJ2-7 TRBV29-1 . TRBD1 CSAGTGTGGEQYF TGCAGCGCCGGGACAGGGACCGGCGGCGAGCAGTACTTC
TRBJ1-2 TRBV6-5 many . CASSYSHNRERGYTF TGTGCCAGCAGTTACTCTCATAACAGGGAAAGAGGCTACACCTTC
TRBJ2-5 TRBV4-2 . . CASSQDLQGGTQYF TGTGCCAGCAGCCAAGATCTTCAGGGAGGGACCCAGTACTTC
TRBJ2-3 TRBV11-2 . TRBD2 CASSFIAGVKDTQYF TGTGCCAGCAGCTTCATAGCGGGAGTGAAAGATACGCAGTATTTT
TRBJ1-4 TRBV28 . . CASRPGTTNEKLFF TGTGCCAGCCGACCCGGGACAACTAATGAAAAACTGTTTTTT
TRBJ1-1 TRBV5-5 . . CASSFERNTEAFF TGTGCCAGCAGCTTCGAGCGGAACACTGAAGCTTTCTTT
TRBJ2-5 TRBV14 . TRBD1 CASSQGTGGRKQETQYF TGTGCCAGCAGCCAAGGGACAGGGGGCCGGAAGCAAGAGACCCAGTACTTC
TRBJ2-7 TRBV27 . . CASSFTAGPYEQYF TGTGCCAGCAGTTTCACAGCCGGACCCTACGAGCAGTACTTC
TRBJ2-1 TRBV19 few TRBD2 CASSTTPGGTEQFF TGTGCCAGTAGTACCACCCCGGGGGGGACGGAGCAGTTCTTC
TRBJ2-7 TRBV7-7 . . CASSSAPAREQYF TGTGCCAGCAGCTCCGCCCCAGCGAGGGAGCAGTACTTC
TRBJ1-1 TRBV19 . TRBD1 CASEYRGLNTEAFF TGTGCCAGTGAGTACAGGGGGCTGAACACTGAAGCTTTCTTT
TRBJ1-1 TRBV7-2 . . CASSGDGDTEAFF TGTGCCAGCAGCGGGGACGGGGACACTGAAGCTTTCTTT
TRBJ2-1 TRBV10-2 . . CASRWTANFYNEQFF TGCGCCAGCAGGTGGACAGCTAACTTCTACAATGAGCAGTTCTTC
TRBJ2-2 TRBV11-2 . TRBD1 CASSRDRRSTGELFF TGTGCCAGCAGCCGGGACAGGCGTTCCACCGGGGAGCTGTTTTTT
TRBJ2-4 TRBV4-1 . TRBD2 CASSLGLAGGIAKNIQYF TGCGCCAGCAGTCTCGGACTAGCGGGAGGAATAGCCAAAAACATTCAGTACTTC
TRBJ2-1 TRBV7-2 . . CASSLDWASNEQFF TGTGCCAGCAGCTTAGACTGGGCGAGCAATGAGCAGTTCTTC
TRBJ2-3 TRBV7-9 . . CASRVGSTDTQYF TGTGCCAGCAGAGTTGGCTCCACAGATACGCAGTATTTT
TRBJ2-1 TRBV7-2 . . CASSAQGPRNEQFF TGTGCCAGCAGCGCCCAAGGACCGCGCAATGAGCAGTTCTTC
TRBJ2-7 TRBV19 . TRBD1 CASSSQGLTGLEQYF TGTGCCAGTAGTTCACAGGGGTTGACTGGACTTGAGCAGTACTTC
TRBJ1-1 TRBV5-1 few . CASSRWGNTEAFF TGCGCCAGCAGCCGGTGGGGGAACACTGAAGCTTTCTTT
TRBJ2-7 TRBV10-3 . TRBD1 CAISDDRDEQYF TGTGCCATCAGTGACGACAGGGACGAGCAGTACTTC
TRBJ2-7 TRBV19 . TRBD2 CASSKASGSYEQYF TGTGCCAGTAGCAAGGCTAGCGGGAGCTACGAGCAGTACTTC
TRBJ2-7 TRBV28 . . CASSSRPRGLAYEQYF TGTGCCAGCAGTTCCCGCCCCCGCGGGCTGGCCTACGAGCAGTACTTC
TRBJ1-1 TRBV18 . TRBD1 CASSRTGSMNTEAFF TGTGCCAGCTCACGGACAGGGTCCATGAACACTGAAGCTTTCTTT
TRBJ1-1 TRBV30 . . CAGGGEAFF TGTGCCGGGGGGGGCGAAGCTTTCTTT
TRBJ1-2 TRBV30 . TRBD1 CAWSVQTGRKRDYGYTF TGTGCCTGGAGTGTCCAGACAGGGAGAAAGAGGGACTATGGCTACACCTTC
TRBJ2-3 TRBV15 few . CATSRGEAPEADTQYF TGTGCCACCAGCAGAGGTGAGGCCCCCGAGGCAGATACGCAGTATTTT
TRBJ2-7 TRBV5-6 . TRBD1 CASSRTGDPYEQYF TGTGCCAGCAGCCGGACAGGAGACCCCTACGAGCAGTACTTC
TRBJ2-1 TRBV5-1 . . CASSLGIEGSNEQFF TGCGCCAGCAGCTTGGGGATCGAGGGCTCCAATGAGCAGTTCTTC
TRBJ2-3 TRBV11-2 few . CASSLATVRSGSDTQYF TGTGCCAGCAGCTTAGCCACGGTCCGGTCTGGGTCCGATACGCAGTATTTT
TRBJ1-5 TRBV19 . . CASSGGRNQPQHF TGTGCCAGTAGTGGAGGACGGAATCAGCCCCAGCATTTT
TRBJ1-5 TRBV7-2 . . CASSREGQPQHF TGTGCCAGCAGCCGGGAGGGGCAGCCCCAGCATTTT
TRBJ1-4 TRBV19 . TRBD1 CASSFPGQGDEKLFF TGTGCCAGTAGTTTTCCGGGACAGGGCGATGAAAAACTGTTTTTT
TRBJ1-2 TRBV5-4 few TRBD1 CASSGGAGGSIGYTF TGTGCCAGCAGCGGCGGGGCAGGGGGGAGTATCGGCTACACCTTC
TRBJ2-5 TRBV7-2 . . CASSSGILRETQYF TGTGCCAGCAGCTCCGGGATATTGAGAGAGACCCAGTACTTC
TRBJ2-2 TRBV11-2 few . CASSLDRERGTGELFF TGTGCCAGCAGCTTAGATCGAGAGAGGGGTACCGGGGAGCTGTTTTTT
TRBJ2-3 TRBV18 . . CASSPVDGSTDTQYF TGTGCCAGCTCACCGGTGGACGGGAGCACAGATACGCAGTATTTT
TRBJ2-5 TRBV7-2 . . CASSPPGHQETQYF TGTGCCAGCAGCCCACCGGGACACCAAGAGACCCAGTACTTC
TRBJ2-1 TRBV15 . TRBD2 CATSTLAGGYNEQFF TGTGCCACCAGCACCCTAGCGGGAGGTTACAATGAGCAGTTCTTC
TRBJ1-2 TRBV7-2 few . CASSLQFKGYTF TGTGCCAGCAGCTTACAATTCAAGGGGTACACCTTC
TRBJ2-7 TRBV28 . . CASSFLVGSYEQYF TGTGCCAGCAGTTTTTTAGTGGGTTCCTACGAGCAGTACTTC
TRBJ2-5 TRBV6-6 . . CASSRLLGSDGETQYF TGTGCCAGCAGCCGCTTATTGGGATCCGACGGGGAGACCCAGTACTTC
TRBJ2-7 TRBV10-2 . . CASSESGRGYEQYF TGCGCCAGCAGTGAGTCGGGTCGCGGCTACGAGCAGTACTTC
TRBJ1-2 TRBV7-9 . TRBD1 CASSFSRGRTANGYTF TGTGCCAGCAGCTTTAGCAGGGGGAGGACAGCAAATGGCTACACCTTC
TRBJ2-7 TRBV27 . . CASPSRRQYF TGTGCCAGCCCCTCCAGGCGGCAGTACTTC
TRBJ2-6 TRBV6-5 . . CASSPRDSGANVLTF TGTGCCAGCAGTCCGAGGGACTCTGGGGCCAACGTCCTGACTTTC